This TCR beta chain was found in a study of tumor and adjacent non-tumor tissue in lung cancer. Study summary: The patients, approximately 9 men and 4 or 5 women, were roughly 30 to 76 with stage I to III disease. Samples averaged roughly 4.2 million productive TCRbeta reads each.

TCRbeta libraries were built with three rounds of nested PCR, modified from ARM-PCR. TCRdb re-derived calls from the multiplex PCR reads in MiXCR, one entry per CDR3 protein. Among around 100,000 distinct CDR3 sequences listed, about 60% were seen once. Study observations and caveats: Compared with tumor, normal lung showed significantly lower TCR diversity. In normal lung, the top 100 clones were significantly more dominant than in tumor.

With regard to this clonotype: No antigen is known for it.

In germline, CDR1 is DFQATT, CDR2 SNEGSKA (reference sequence). The V gene end was trimmed by 0 bases and the J gene end by 3 bases; junction bases not matched to a gene: 1. CDR3 length equals 13 residues. No cell sorting was done before RNA was extracted from the tissue. The normal lung tissue was taken more than 3 cm from the tumor edge. What was sequenced was distant non-tumor lung tissue. The V gene is TRBV20-1, the J gene TRBJ1-1; 7 bases are a match to TRBD1. This sequence originates from a man aged 25-45 years with non-small cell lung cancer. CDR3 nucleotide sequence: TGCAGTGCTAGAGATGACAGGGACACTGAAGCTTTCTTT. It specifies CSARDDRDTEAFF.